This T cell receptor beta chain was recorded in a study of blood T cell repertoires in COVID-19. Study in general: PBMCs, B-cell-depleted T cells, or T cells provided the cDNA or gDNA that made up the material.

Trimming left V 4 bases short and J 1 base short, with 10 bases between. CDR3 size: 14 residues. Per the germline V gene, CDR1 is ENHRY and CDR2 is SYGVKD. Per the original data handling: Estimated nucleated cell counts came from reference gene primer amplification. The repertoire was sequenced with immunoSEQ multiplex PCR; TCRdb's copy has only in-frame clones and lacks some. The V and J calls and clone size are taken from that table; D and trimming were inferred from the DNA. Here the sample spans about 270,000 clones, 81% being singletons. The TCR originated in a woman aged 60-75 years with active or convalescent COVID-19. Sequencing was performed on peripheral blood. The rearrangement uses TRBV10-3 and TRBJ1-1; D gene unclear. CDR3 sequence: CAISAGRQNTEAFF. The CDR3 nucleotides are TGTGCCATCAGTGCTGGCAGGCAGAACACTGAAGCTTTCTTT.